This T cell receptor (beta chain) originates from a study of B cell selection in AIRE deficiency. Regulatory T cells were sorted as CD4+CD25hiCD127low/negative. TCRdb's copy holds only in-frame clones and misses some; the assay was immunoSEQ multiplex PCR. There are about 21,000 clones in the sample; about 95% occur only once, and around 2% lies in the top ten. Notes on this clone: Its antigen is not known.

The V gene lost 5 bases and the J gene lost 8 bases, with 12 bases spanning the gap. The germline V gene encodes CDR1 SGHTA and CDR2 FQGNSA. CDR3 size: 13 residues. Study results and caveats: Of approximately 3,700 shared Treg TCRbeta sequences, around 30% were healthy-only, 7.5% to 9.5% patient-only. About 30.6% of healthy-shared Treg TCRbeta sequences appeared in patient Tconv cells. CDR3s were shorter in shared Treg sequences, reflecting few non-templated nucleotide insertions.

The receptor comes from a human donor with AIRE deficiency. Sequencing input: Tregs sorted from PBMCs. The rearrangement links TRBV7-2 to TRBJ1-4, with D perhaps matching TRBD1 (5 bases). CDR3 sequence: CASSPPGSEKLFF. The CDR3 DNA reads TGTGCCAGCAGCCCCCCAGGGAGCGAAAAACTGTTTTTT.